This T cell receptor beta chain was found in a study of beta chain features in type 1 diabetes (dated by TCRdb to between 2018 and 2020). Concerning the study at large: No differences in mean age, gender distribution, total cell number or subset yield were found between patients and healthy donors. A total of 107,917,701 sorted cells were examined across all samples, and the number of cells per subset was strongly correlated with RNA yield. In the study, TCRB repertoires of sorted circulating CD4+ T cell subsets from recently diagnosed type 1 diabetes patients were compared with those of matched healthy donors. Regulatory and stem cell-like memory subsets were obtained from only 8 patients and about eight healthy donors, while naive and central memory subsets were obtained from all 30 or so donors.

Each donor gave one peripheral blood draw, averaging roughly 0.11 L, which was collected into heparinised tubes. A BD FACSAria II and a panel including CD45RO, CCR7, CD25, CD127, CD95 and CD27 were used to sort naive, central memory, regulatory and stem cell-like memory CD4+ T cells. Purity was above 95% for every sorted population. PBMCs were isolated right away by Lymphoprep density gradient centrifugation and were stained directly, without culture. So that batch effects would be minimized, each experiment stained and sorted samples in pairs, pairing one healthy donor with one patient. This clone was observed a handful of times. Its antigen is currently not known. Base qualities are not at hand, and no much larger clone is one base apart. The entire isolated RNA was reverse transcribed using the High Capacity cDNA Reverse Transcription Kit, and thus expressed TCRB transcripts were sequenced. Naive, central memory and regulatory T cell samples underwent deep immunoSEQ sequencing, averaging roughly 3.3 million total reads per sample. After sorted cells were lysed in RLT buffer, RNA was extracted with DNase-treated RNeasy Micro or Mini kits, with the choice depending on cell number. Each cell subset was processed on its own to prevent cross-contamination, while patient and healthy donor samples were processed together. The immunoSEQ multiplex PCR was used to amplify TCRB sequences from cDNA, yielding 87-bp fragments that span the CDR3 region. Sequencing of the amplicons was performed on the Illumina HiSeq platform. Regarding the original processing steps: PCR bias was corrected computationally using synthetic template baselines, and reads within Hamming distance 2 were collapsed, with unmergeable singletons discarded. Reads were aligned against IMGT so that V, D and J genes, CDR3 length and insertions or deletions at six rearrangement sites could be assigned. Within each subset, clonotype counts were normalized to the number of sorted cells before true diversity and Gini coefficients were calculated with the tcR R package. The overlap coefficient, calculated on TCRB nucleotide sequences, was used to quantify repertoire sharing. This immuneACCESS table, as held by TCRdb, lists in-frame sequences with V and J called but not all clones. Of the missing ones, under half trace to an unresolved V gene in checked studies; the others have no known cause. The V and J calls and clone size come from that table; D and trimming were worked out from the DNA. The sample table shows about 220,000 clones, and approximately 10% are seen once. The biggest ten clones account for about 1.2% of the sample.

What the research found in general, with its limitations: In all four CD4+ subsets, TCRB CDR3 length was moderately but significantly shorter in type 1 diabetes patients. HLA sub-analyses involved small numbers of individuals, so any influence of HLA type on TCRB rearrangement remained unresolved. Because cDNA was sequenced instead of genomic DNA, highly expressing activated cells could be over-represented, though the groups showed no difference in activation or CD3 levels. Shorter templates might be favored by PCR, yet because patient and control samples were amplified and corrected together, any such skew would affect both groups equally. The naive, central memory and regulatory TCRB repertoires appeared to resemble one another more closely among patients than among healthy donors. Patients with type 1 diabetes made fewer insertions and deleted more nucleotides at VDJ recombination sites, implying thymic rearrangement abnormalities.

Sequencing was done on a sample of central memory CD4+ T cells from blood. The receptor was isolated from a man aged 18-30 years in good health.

The nucleotides read TGTGCCAGCAGCTTGGCCGTTTCAGGGGAAAACATTCAGTACTTC. Its coded protein is CASSLAVSGENIQYF. This sequence uses TRBV5-4 and TRBJ2-4; a tentative D call is TRBD1 (6 bases match). From a lookup of the germline V gene (reference sequence), CDR1 and CDR2 are SGHNT and YYREEE. V is reduced by 0 bases and J by 5 bases, leaving a spacing of 12 bases between them. Inclusive of the bounding cysteine and phenylalanine, the CDR3 is 15 residues long. Kept here is only the CDR3 DNA, which spans 45 bases and is read in frame from base 1.